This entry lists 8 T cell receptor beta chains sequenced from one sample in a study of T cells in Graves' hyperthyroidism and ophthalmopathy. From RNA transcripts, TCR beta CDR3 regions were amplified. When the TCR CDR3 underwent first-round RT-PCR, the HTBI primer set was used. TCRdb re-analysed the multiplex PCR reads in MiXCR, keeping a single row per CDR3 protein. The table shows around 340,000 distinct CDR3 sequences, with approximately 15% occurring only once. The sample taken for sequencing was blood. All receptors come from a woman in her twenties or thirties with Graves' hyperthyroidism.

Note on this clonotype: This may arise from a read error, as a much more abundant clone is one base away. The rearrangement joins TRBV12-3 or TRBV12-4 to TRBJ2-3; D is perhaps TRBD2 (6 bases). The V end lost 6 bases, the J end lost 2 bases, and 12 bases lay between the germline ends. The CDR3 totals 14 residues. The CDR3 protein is CASRPGVLTDTQYF. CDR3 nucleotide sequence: TGTGCCAGCAGACCGGGAGTACTCACAGATACGCAGTATTTT.

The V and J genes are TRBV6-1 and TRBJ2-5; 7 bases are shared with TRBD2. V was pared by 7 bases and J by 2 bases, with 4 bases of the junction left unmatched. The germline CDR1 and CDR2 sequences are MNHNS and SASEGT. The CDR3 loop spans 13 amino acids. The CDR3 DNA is TGTGCCAGCAACCGAGCGGGACAAGAGACCCAGTACTTC. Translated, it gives CASNRAGQETQYF.

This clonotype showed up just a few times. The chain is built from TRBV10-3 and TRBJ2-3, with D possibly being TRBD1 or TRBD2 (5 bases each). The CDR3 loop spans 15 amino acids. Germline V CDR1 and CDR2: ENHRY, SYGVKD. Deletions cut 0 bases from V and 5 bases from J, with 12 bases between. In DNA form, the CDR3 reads TGTGCCATCAGTGAGTCTTGGCAGGGACGAGATACGCAGTATTTT. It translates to CAISESWQGRDTQYF.

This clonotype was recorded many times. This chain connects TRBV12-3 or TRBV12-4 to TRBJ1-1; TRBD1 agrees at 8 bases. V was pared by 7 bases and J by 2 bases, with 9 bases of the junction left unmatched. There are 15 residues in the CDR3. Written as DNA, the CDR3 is TGTGCCAGCACCCTCGGGACAGGACCTAACACTGAAGCTTTCTTT. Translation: CASTLGTGPNTEAFF.

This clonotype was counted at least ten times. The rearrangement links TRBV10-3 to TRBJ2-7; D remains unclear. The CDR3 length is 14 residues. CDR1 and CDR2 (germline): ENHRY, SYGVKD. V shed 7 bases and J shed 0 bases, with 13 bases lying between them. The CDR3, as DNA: TGTGCCATCACCTCCACCCCTAGCTCCTACGAGCAGTACTTC. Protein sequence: CAITSTPSSYEQYF.

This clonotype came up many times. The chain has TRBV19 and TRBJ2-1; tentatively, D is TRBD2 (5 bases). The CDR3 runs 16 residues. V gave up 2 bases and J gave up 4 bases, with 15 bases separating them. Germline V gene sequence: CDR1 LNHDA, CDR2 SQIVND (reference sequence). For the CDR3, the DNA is TGTGCCAGTAGTATATCTCCCCGGGGAAGTTACAATGAGCAGTTCTTC. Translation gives CASSISPRGSYNEQFF.

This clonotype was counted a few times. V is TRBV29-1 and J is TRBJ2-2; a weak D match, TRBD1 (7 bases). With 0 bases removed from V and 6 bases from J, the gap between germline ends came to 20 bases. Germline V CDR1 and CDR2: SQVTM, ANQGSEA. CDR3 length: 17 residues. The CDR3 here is CSVEEGGIRGRSGELFF. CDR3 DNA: TGCAGCGTTGAAGAAGGGGGGATAAGGGGGCGATCCGGGGAGCTGTTTTTT.

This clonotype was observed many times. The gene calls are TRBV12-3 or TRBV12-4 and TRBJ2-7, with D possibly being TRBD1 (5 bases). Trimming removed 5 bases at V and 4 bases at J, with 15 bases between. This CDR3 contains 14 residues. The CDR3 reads CASSIRGLGYEQYF. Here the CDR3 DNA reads TGTGCCAGCAGTATTAGGGGTCTCGGGTACGAGCAGTACTTC.